The 11 T cell receptor beta chains below come from one sample, sequenced in a study of cytomegalovirus exposure and HLA in healthy donors (dated by TCRdb to the late 2010s). Library generation was performed with the immunoSEQ multiplex PCR assay. For the multiplex PCR, a mixture combining 60 forward primers for TCR Vbeta segments and 13 reverse primers for TCR Jbeta segments was used. TCRdb limited this immuneACCESS table to in-frame rearrangements with V and J called. A share of clones is missing; checked studies link under half to unresolved V genes, and the rest is unexplained. Across this sample there are about 210,000 clones, with about 82% seen only once. The ten largest clones take up 2.5% to 3% of the sample. The material sequenced was PBMCs. All receptors come from a man aged 25-40 years in good health and CMV-seronegative.

The chain employs TRBV4-2 and TRBJ2-2; 11 bases align to TRBD1. V was pared by 4 bases and J by 6 bases, with 7 bases of the junction left unmatched. Per the germline V gene, CDR1 is LGHNA and CDR2 is YNFKEQ. The CDR3 loop spans 16 amino acids. The CDR3 DNA sequence: TGTGCCAGCAGCCCTGGACAGGGGGCGAGATCCGGGGAGCTGTTTTTT. Translated, it gives CASSPGQGARSGELFF.

J is TRBJ2-3 and V is TRBV2; D ambiguous. The germline CDR1 and CDR2 sequences are SNHLY and FYNNEI. The ends were cut back, 7 bases at V and 4 bases at J, with 6 bases in the middle. There are 11 residues in the CDR3. CDR3 in DNA: TGTGCCAGCAAGAACTCAGATACGCAGTATTTT. Amino acids: CASKNSDTQYF.

The chain has TRBV7-8 and TRBJ2-1; D call uncertain. Germline V gene sequence: CDR1 SGHVS, CDR2 FQNEAQ. Trimming left V 3 bases short and J 2 bases short, with 5 bases between. This CDR3 region has 13 residues. The DNA for the CDR3 is TGTGCCAGCAGCTTGTCAGCCTACAATGAGCAGTTCTTC. Residues: CASSLSAYNEQFF. Drawing the rest from reference TRBV7-8 and TRBJ2-1, the complete variable domain is GAGVSQSPRYKVAKRGQDVALRCDPISGHVSLFWYQQALGQGPEFLTYFQNEAQLDKSGLPSDRFFAERPEGSVSTLKIQRTQQEDSAVYLCASSLSAYNEQFFGPGTRLTVL.

This clone was observed once. Germline and junction disagree at one end, which may indicate a read error. The genes are TRBV5-6 and TRBJ2-7; tentatively, D is TRBD2 (6 bases). CDR1 is SGHDT, CDR2 YYEEEE, per germline. There are 15 residues in the CDR3. The CDR3 region is CASSSRGVTFNEQCF. CDR3 bases: TGTGCCAGCAGCTCCCGCGGGGTGACCTTCAACGAGCAGTGCTTC.

This chain links TRBV4-2 with TRBJ2-7; D is unclear. The CDR3 runs to 13 residues. V lost 0 bases to trimming and J lost 6 bases, with 9 bases between them. In germline, CDR1 is LGHNA, CDR2 YNFKEQ. In DNA, the CDR3 is TGTGCCAGCAGCCAAGATCCTAGACGCGAGCAGTACTTC. It specifies CASSQDPRREQYF.

Worth noting for this clone: One end of the junction varies from germline; a read error may be responsible. The same CDR3 also results from other DNA sequences found in this sample. The V gene is TRBV5-6, the J gene TRBJ1-6, with 8 bases fitting TRBD1. This CDR3 region has 14 residues. Germline loops: CDR1 SGHDT, CDR2 YYEEEE. CDR3 sequence: CASRVDRDNSPLHF. CDR3 DNA: TGTGCCAGCAGGGTGGACAGGGATAATTCCCCCCTCCACTTT.

This chain links TRBV5-1 with TRBJ1-1, with D maybe TRBD1 (5 bases). The CDR3 extends over 12 amino acids. V lost 3 bases to trimming and J lost 5 bases, with 8 bases between them. The germline V gene encodes CDR1 SGHRS and CDR2 YFSETQ. CDR3 DNA: TGCGCCAGCAGCTCAGGGAGGACTGAAGCTTTCTTT. Translation gives CASSSGRTEAFF.

This clone was seen a few times. This chain connects TRBV29-1 to TRBJ2-1; 11 positions agree with TRBD2. Germline V CDR1 and CDR2: SQVTM, ANQGSEA. Trimming removed 3 bases from V and 3 bases from J; junction bases left unmatched: 7. CDR3 length equals 16 residues. CDR3 nucleotides: TGCAGCGTTGACTCATGGACTAGCGGGTTCTACAATGAGCAGTTCTTC. It encodes CSVDSWTSGFYNEQFF.

The chain has TRBV6-1 and TRBJ1-1; 8 nucleotides match TRBD1. Germline CDR1 and CDR2: MNHNS and SASEGT. V shed 3 bases and J 6 bases; nucleotides not matched to a gene: 9. The CDR3 contains 15 residues. The CDR3 coding sequence is TGTGCCAGCAGTGACCTCCAGGGGGCTGGCGCTGAAGCTTTCTTT. Protein product: CASSDLQGAGAEAFF.

V usage is TRBV5-1 and J usage is TRBJ2-7, with D possibly TRBD2 on 6 matching bases. Germline V CDR1 and CDR2: SGHRS, YFSETQ. The CDR3 is made up of 15 amino acids. V was clipped by 5 bases and J by 6 bases, with 21 bases between them. The CDR3 bases are TGCGCCAGCAGTCCGGGGGATACTAGTCGGGGCGAGCAGTACTTC. It is translated as CASSPGDTSRGEQYF.

The chain uses TRBV6-1 and TRBJ2-2, with D possibly matching TRBD2 (6 bases). V lost 8 bases and J lost 6, with 10 bases in between. CDR1 is MNHNS, CDR2 SASEGT, per germline. This CDR3 has 12 amino acids. CDR3 sequence (DNA): TGTGCCAGCCGGAGGGCTTCCGGGGAGCTGTTTTTT. Amino acid sequence: CASRRASGELFF.